Listed here are 18 T cell receptor beta chains from one sample, sequenced in a study of control samples from healthy donors and cancer patients. Method: immunoSEQ multiplex PCR; TCRdb's copy keeps in-frame clones and lacks some. The data contain roughly 100,000 clones, almost 90% of them singletons. The sequencing sample was made of blood. These receptors all stem from a young man in good health.

This chain links TRBV20-1 with TRBJ1-2; D unclear. V was clipped by 4 bases and J by 8 bases, with 11 bases between them. The germline gives CDR1 DFQATT, CDR2 SNEGSKA (reference sequence). The CDR3 contains 11 residues. CDR3 amino acids: CSAIRMRGYTF. The CDR3 bases are TGCAGTGCTATTCGAATGAGGGGCTACACCTTC.

Comments on this clone: Other DNA sequences in the same sample also yield this CDR3. This chain links TRBV7-2 with TRBJ2-3; D possibly corresponds to TRBD1 (5 bases). Germline lookup yields CDR1 SGHTA and CDR2 FQGNSA. This CDR3 spans 14 amino acids. Between the trimmed V and J ends, which lost 2 bases and 1 base, there was a span of 7 bases. CDR3 bases: TGTGCCAGCAGCTTATTAGGGGGCACAGATACGCAGTATTTT. As protein: CASSLLGGTDTQYF.

The V and J genes are TRBV30 and TRBJ2-3, with D unclear. The germline CDR1 and CDR2 sequences are GTSNPN and SVGIG (reference sequence). The CDR3 consists of 14 residues. The V end was cut by 1 base, the J end by 3 bases, with 11 bases between. The CDR3 region is CAWSASLGTDTQYF. Written as DNA, the CDR3 is TGTGCCTGGAGTGCCTCCCTCGGTACAGATACGCAGTATTTT.

This sequence joins TRBV5-6 and TRBJ1-3; possibly TRBD1 for D (5 bases). With 1 base removed from V and 0 bases from J, the gap between germline ends came to 8 bases. Germline loops: CDR1 SGHDT, CDR2 YYEEEE. This CDR3 has 15 amino acids. The CDR3 here is CASSLTDISGNTIYF. The DNA for the CDR3 is TGTGCCAGCAGCTTGACGGACATCTCTGGAAACACCATATATTTT.

This chain links TRBV9 with TRBJ2-7, with 10 bases aligning to TRBD1. V lost 8 bases to trimming and J lost 5 bases; unmatched junction nucleotides: 10. Germline lookup yields CDR1 SGDLS and CDR2 YYNGEE. The CDR3 totals 14 residues. This CDR3 reads CASNSGTGVNEQYF. CDR3 DNA: TGTGCCAGTAATTCTGGGACAGGGGTGAACGAGCAGTACTTC.

This chain uses TRBV6-5 with TRBJ1-5; tentative D call: TRBD1 (5 bases). The CDR3 covers 13 residues. V gave up 6 bases and J gave up 4 bases, with 10 bases separating them. Germline V gene lookup returns CDR1 MNHEY and CDR2 SVGAGI. CDR3 sequence reads: CASRTAENQPQHF. In DNA, the CDR3 is TGTGCCAGCAGGACAGCCGAAAATCAGCCCCAGCATTTT.

There are a few counts of this clone. The chain carries TRBV2 and TRBJ2-1; D is perhaps TRBD1 (5 bases). The length of the CDR3 is 18 residues. V dropped 2 bases and J dropped 0 bases, with 17 bases sitting between them. Germline V CDR1 and CDR2: SNHLY, FYNNEI. DNA for the CDR3: TGTGCCAGCAGTGAATTGATATTTACAGGTAGCTCCTACAATGAGCAGTTCTTC. Protein product: CASSELIFTGSSYNEQFF.

The chain is built from TRBV12-3 or TRBV12-4 and TRBJ1-4; a weak D match, TRBD1 (6 bases). V lost 7 bases, J lost 11 bases, and 11 bases lay in between. The CDR3 contains 11 residues. This chain's CDR3 is CASTPDRKLFF. The CDR3 nucleotides read TGTGCCAGCACTCCCGACAGGAAACTGTTTTTT.

This rearrangement joins TRBV5-1 to TRBJ2-7; D gene ambiguous. In germline, CDR1 is SGHRS, CDR2 YFSETQ. Trimming pared 0 bases from V and 1 base from J, leaving 5 bases between. CDR3 length: 13 residues. The CDR3 DNA sequence: TGCGCCAGCAGCTTGGCCTTTTCCTACGAGCAGTACTTC. This codes for CASSLAFSYEQYF.

The genes are TRBV15 and TRBJ2-1, with TRBD1 identical over 11 bases. The CDR3 covers 15 residues. The germline V gene has CDR1 LNHNV and CDR2 YYDKDF (reference sequence). Unmatched junction bases numbered 12, after V lost 5 bases and J lost 12 bases. The CDR3 nucleotides read TGTGCCACCAGCCCCGGGACAGGGGGTAAGGTTGTGCAGTTCTTC. The encoded protein is CATSPGTGGKVVQFF.

Points on this clone: An end of the junction differs from the germline gene, which may be a read error. The chain employs TRBV7-3 and TRBJ1-1, with D tentatively TRBD1 (5 bases). This CDR3 is built from 13 residues. The germline CDR1 and CDR2 sequences are SGHTA and FQGTGA. The CDR3 coding sequence is TGTGCCAGCAGCTTATTCCGCGGGACCCCCGGCAACTTT. Translation gives CASSLFRGTPGNF.

This chain uses TRBV7-2 with TRBJ1-2; TRBD1 matches 10 bases. Germline CDR1 is SGHTA and CDR2 is FQGNSA. This CDR3 has 18 amino acids. The trim removed 5 bases at V and 8 bases at J, leaving 20 bases unmatched. The CDR3 region is CASSQRVGTGQGSSGYTF. In DNA, the CDR3 is TGTGCCAGCAGCCAACGGGTCGGCACGGGACAGGGGTCGAGCGGCTACACCTTC.

This clone showed up just once. The V call is TRBV7-3, the J call TRBJ1-1; 9 positions agree with TRBD1. The CDR3 runs to 14 residues. V shed 6 bases, J shed 1 base, and the junction held 3 bases outside the gene matches. Germline CDR1 and CDR2: SGHTA and FQGTGA. The CDR3 loop is CASRNRGQNTEAFF. The CDR3 coding sequence is TGTGCCAGCAGGAACAGGGGGCAGAACACTGAAGCTTTCTTT.

This CDR3 is CASSYSEDSGHSSTDTQYF. For the CDR3, the DNA is TGTGCCAGCAGTTACTCGGAGGACTCGGGGCACTCTAGCACAGATACGCAGTATTTT. This chain uses TRBV6-7 with TRBJ2-3; D tentatively reads TRBD1 or TRBD2 (5 bases each). TRBV6-7 is filed as an ORF, its function uncertain. There are 19 residues in the CDR3. Trimming took 0 bases from V and 0 from J, leaving 19 bases between them.

This chain links TRBV12-3 or TRBV12-4 with TRBJ1-5; D not certain. The CDR3 spans 13 residues. With 7 bases removed from V and 5 bases from J, the gap between germline ends came to 12 bases. The DNA for the CDR3 is TGTGCCAGCACCTCCGGTTGGCATCAGCCCCAGCATTTT. Translated: CASTSGWHQPQHF.

J is TRBJ2-3 and V is TRBV4-3; 12 positions agree with TRBD2. V trimming: 2 bases; J trimming: 0 bases; junction bases outside the gene matches: 3. CDR3 length: 17 residues. The V gene's germline CDR1 is LGHNA and CDR2 YSLEER. The CDR3 sequence: CASSQRGTSGSTDTQYF. The CDR3 DNA reads as TGCGCCAGCAGCCAACGTGGGACTAGCGGGAGCACAGATACGCAGTATTTT.

This rearrangement joins TRBV28 to TRBJ1-2; D not resolved. The CDR3 contains 12 residues. The V gene's germline CDR1 is MDHEN and CDR2 SYDVKM. The germline V and J ends were trimmed by 5 bases and 3 bases, with 7 bases remaining between them. CDR3 loop: CASSQQDYGYTF. CDR3 bases: TGTGCCAGCAGTCAGCAGGACTATGGCTACACCTTC.

CDR3 loop: CSVEQRGTAYEQYF. The DNA for the CDR3 is TGCAGCGTAGAACAGAGAGGGACAGCCTACGAGCAGTACTTC. The rearrangement links TRBV29-1 to TRBJ2-7; 7 nucleotides match TRBD1. CDR1 is SQVTM and CDR2 is ANQGSEA in the germline V gene. Trimming took 6 bases from V and 2 from J; bases not matched to a gene: 10. The CDR3 totals 14 residues.